The 4 T cell receptor beta chains below come from one sample, sequenced in a study of cytomegalovirus exposure and HLA in healthy donors. The PCR had 60 Vbeta and 13 Jbeta primers. Measured with immunoSEQ multiplex PCR; TCRdb has only the in-frame clones, and not every one. The repertoire holds some 90,000 clones, with roughly 74% as singletons. Sequenced sample: PBMCs. The source of these receptors is a female donor in good health and CMV-seropositive.

The chain carries TRBV6-5 and TRBJ1-1; maybe TRBD1 (6 bases). Trimming left V 2 bases short and J 10 bases short, with 11 bases between. Germline-derived CDR1 and CDR2 are MNHEY and SVGAGI. CDR3 length: 12 amino acids. CDR3 sequence: CASSYGGGAAFF. The CDR3 bases are TGTGCCAGCAGTTACGGGGGGGGCGCAGCTTTCTTT.

This chain's CDR3 is CASSLESRGHEKLFF. In DNA form, the CDR3 reads TGTGCCAGCAGCTTAGAGTCCAGGGGGCATGAAAAACTGTTTTTT. The chain is built from TRBV7-2 and TRBJ1-4, with 8 bases aligning to TRBD1. V trimming: 1 base; J trimming: 6 bases; junction bases outside the gene matches: 4. CDR3 length: 15 residues. Per the germline V gene, CDR1 is SGHTA and CDR2 is FQGNSA.

The rearrangement links TRBV30 to TRBJ1-4; 7 bases map to TRBD1. The length of the CDR3 is 14 residues. Germline V gene data show CDR1 as GTSNPN and CDR2 as SVGIG (reference sequence). Unmatched junction bases numbered 7, after V lost 1 base and J lost 8 bases. The DNA for the CDR3 is TGTGCCTGGAGTGAAGGGGGCGAGTGGGAAAAACTGTTTTTT. Its translation is CAWSEGGEWEKLFF.

This clone was seen a few times. The chain recombines TRBV4-2 with TRBJ1-4; 9 bases line up with TRBD1. The length of the CDR3 is 17 residues. Losses at the gene ends were 0 bases for V and 10 bases for J; bases not matched to a gene: 12. Germline CDR1 LGHNA, CDR2 YNFKEQ. The CDR3 sequence is CASSQDDGGQGRGKLFF. The CDR3 nucleotides are TGTGCCAGCAGCCAAGATGATGGGGGACAGGGACGCGGAAAACTGTTTTTT.